This T cell receptor (beta chain) is from a study of shared clonotypes between healthy human individuals. CD8 cells regarded as naive lacked CD45RO, were positively chosen for CCR7, and omitted terminally differentiated effector memory CD45RA+ cells. The data were produced by immunoSEQ multiplex PCR, yet TCRdb's version contains in-frame clones alone and is incomplete. The sample has more than 2 million clones, about 93% seen once. Looked up from germline, CDR1 is LNHDA and CDR2 is SQIVND (reference sequence). The CDR3 consists of 16 residues. With 1 base removed from V and 3 bases from J, the gap between germline ends came to 16 bases.

The sequenced sample was naive CD8+ T cells from PBMCs. The source of this sequence is a man between 18 and 35 years old in good health. Some clones in this sample may be carry-over from other donors' samples. The gene calls are TRBV19 and TRBJ2-7, with TRBD2 as a possible D gene (6 bases). CDR3 sequence: CASSIVAGPRHYEQYF. The CDR3 region has the DNA TGTGCCAGTAGTATAGTTGCGGGACCGAGACACTACGAGCAGTACTTC. The whole variable domain, filled in from reference TRBV19 and TRBJ2-7, reads DGGITQSPKYLFRKEGQNVTLSCEQNLNHDAMYWYRQDPGQGLRLIYYSQIVNDFQKGDIAEGYSVSREKKESFPLTVTSAQKNPTAFYLCASSIVAGPRHYEQYFGPGTRLTVT.